A selection of T cell receptor beta chains follows, all from one sample in a study of shared clonotypes between healthy human individuals. TCRdb's copy holds only in-frame clones and misses some; the assay was immunoSEQ multiplex PCR. The repertoire holds about 2.3 million clones, with over 90% as singletons. The material sequenced was naive CD4+ T cells from PBMCs. Receptors originate from a man aged 18 to 30 in good health. Some clones in this sample may be carry-over from other donors' samples. Both conserved end residues are part of each CDR3. Fields, in order: clone size, V gene, J gene, D gene, CDR3 DNA, CDR3 protein. The D gene is left open where the match is weak. Clone size, where shown, is once, few, many, or a class for clones that have expanded.

size: once; V: TRBV5-1; J: TRBJ1-1; D: TRBD1; DNA: TGCGCCAGCAGCTCGACAGGGGAGAAGTTGGCTTTCTTT; CDR3: CASSSTGEKLAFF
size: once; V: TRBV7-9; J: TRBJ2-5; D: TRBD2; DNA: TGTGCCAGCAGCCCCAAACTGGTCGCTAGCGGGATAGGGGAGACCCAGTACTTC; CDR3: CASSPKLVASGIGETQYF
size: -; V: TRBV10-1; J: TRBJ2-1; D: TRBD2; DNA: TGCGCCAGCAGCCCAACTAGCGGGAGACGCAATGAGCAGTTCTTC; CDR3: CASSPTSGRRNEQFF
size: -; V: TRBV7-2; J: TRBJ2-7; D: TRBD2; DNA: TGTGCCAGCAGCCCCGATAGCGGGAGGGGCCGGGGCGAGCAGTACTTC; CDR3: CASSPDSGRGRGEQYF
size: -; V: TRBV11-3; J: TRBJ1-1; D: -; DNA: TGTGCCAGCAGCTTAGGAGAGGCCGCTACCGGGGAAGCTTTCTTT; CDR3: CASSLGEAATGEAFF
size: -; V: TRBV28; J: TRBJ1-2; D: -; DNA: TGTGCCAGCAGTTTAAGGTCAGATTATGGCTACACCTTC; CDR3: CASSLRSDYGYTF
size: -; V: TRBV11-3; J: TRBJ2-1; D: -; DNA: TGTGCCAGCAGCTTAGATGGCGAAGGGCTGCGTGAGCAGTTCTTC; CDR3: CASSLDGEGLREQFF
size: -; V: TRBV9; J: TRBJ2-7; D: -; DNA: TGTGCCAGCAGCGTAGATGGCGGCGGCGAGCAGTACTTC; CDR3: CASSVDGGGEQYF
size: -; V: TRBV10-3; J: TRBJ2-7; D: -; DNA: TGTGCCATCAAAGACAGGAGCTCCTACGAGCAGTACTTC; CDR3: CAIKDRSSYEQYF
size: -; V: TRBV5-1; J: TRBJ1-4; D: -; DNA: TGCGCCAGCAGCCGAAGCGTACAGGGTCGCACTAATGAAAAACTGTTTTTT; CDR3: CASSRSVQGRTNEKLFF
size: -; V: TRBV9; J: TRBJ2-5; D: TRBD1; DNA: TGTGCCAGCAGCACCGGACAGGTGGGCGAGACCCAGTACTTC; CDR3: CASSTGQVGETQYF
size: -; V: TRBV19; J: TRBJ2-1; D: -; DNA: TGTGCCAGTAGTATTAGGAGGACTGAGCAGTTCTTC; CDR3: CASSIRRTEQFF
size: -; V: TRBV4-1; J: TRBJ2-1; D: -; DNA: TGCGCCAGCCTCCCCCCTGGGGCCAATGAGCAGTTCTTC; CDR3: CASLPPGANEQFF
size: once; V: TRBV6-5; J: TRBJ2-7; D: -; DNA: TGTGCCAGCAGTTACTCCTGGAAAACGTCCTACGAGCAGTACTTC; CDR3: CASSYSWKTSYEQYF
size: -; V: TRBV7-6; J: TRBJ2-4; D: -; DNA: TGTGCCAGCAGCTCTACCCGCCTAGCCAAAAACATTCAGTACTTC; CDR3: CASSSTRLAKNIQYF
size: -; V: TRBV30; J: TRBJ2-1; D: -; DNA: TGTGCCTGGAGTAAAGGCCAGGGCCGGTACAATGAGCAGTTCTTC; CDR3: CAWSKGQGRYNEQFF
size: -; V: TRBV30; J: TRBJ1-5; D: TRBD1; DNA: TGTGCCTGGTCGGGACAGGGGCTGGAGCAGCCCCAGCATTTT; CDR3: CAWSGQGLEQPQHF
size: -; V: TRBV5-4; J: TRBJ1-2; D: -; DNA: TGTGCCAGCAGCTCCATGACAGTCGGAGGCTATGGCTACACCTTC; CDR3: CASSSMTVGGYGYTF
size: -; V: TRBV19; J: TRBJ2-7; D: TRBD2; DNA: TGTGCCAGTAGGCGAAACCCGGGGGGGGCAGACGAGCAGTACTTC; CDR3: CASRRNPGGADEQYF
size: -; V: TRBV5-1; J: TRBJ1-1; D: -; DNA: TGCGCCAGCAGACGCGTGAACACTGAAGCTTTCTTT; CDR3: CASRRVNTEAFF
size: -; V: TRBV30; J: TRBJ2-3; D: TRBD2; DNA: TGTGCCTTCCGACTAGCGGGCACAGATACGCAGTATTTT; CDR3: CAFRLAGTDTQYF
size: -; V: TRBV7-3; J: TRBJ2-1; D: TRBD1; DNA: TGTGCCAGCAGCTCGGATGCAGGGGGCGGTAACAATGAGCAGTTCTTC; CDR3: CASSSDAGGGNNEQFF
size: -; V: TRBV10-3; J: TRBJ2-2; D: TRBD1; DNA: TGTGCCATCCAAGTCCCGGGACAGGGAGAACCCGGGGAGCTGTTTTTT; CDR3: CAIQVPGQGEPGELFF
size: -; V: TRBV15; J: TRBJ2-2; D: -; DNA: TGTGCCACCAGCAATCACAGGGTATTGAACACCGGGGAGCTGTTTTTT; CDR3: CATSNHRVLNTGELFF
size: once; V: TRBV7-2; J: TRBJ1-6; D: -; DNA: TGTGCCAGCAGCGGACAGTCCTATAATTCACCCCTCCACTTT; CDR3: CASSGQSYNSPLHF
size: -; V: TRBV29-1; J: TRBJ2-3; D: TRBD1; DNA: TGCAGCGTCGGACAGGGGTTTGATACGCAGTATTTT; CDR3: CSVGQGFDTQYF
size: -; V: TRBV30; J: TRBJ2-3; D: TRBD2; DNA: TGTGCCTGGAGACTAGCGGCGCTAGATACGCAGTATTTT; CDR3: CAWRLAALDTQYF
size: -; V: TRBV28; J: TRBJ1-1; D: -; DNA: TGTGCCAGCAGTTTATACCCCTCGGGAGGGATGAACACTGAAGCTTTCTTT; CDR3: CASSLYPSGGMNTEAFF